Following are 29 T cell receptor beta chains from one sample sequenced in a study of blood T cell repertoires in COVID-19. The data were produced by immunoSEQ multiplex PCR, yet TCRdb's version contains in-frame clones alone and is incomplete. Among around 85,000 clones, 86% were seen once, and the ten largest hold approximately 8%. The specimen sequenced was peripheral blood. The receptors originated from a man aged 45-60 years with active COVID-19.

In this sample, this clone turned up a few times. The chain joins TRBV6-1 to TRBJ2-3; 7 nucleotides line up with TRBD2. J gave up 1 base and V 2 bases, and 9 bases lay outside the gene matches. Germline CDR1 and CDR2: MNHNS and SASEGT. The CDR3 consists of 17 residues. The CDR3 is CASSERPAGSGTDTQYF. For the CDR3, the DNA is TGTGCCAGCAGTGAACGACCAGCGGGAAGCGGCACAGATACGCAGTATTTT.

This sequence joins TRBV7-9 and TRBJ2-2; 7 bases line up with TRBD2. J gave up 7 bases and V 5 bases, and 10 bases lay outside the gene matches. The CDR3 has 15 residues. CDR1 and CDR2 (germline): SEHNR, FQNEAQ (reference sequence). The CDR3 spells CASSGHGGYHGELFF. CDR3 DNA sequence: TGTGCCAGCAGCGGTCACGGGGGGTATCACGGGGAGCTGTTTTTT.

CDR3 loop: CASSLAEVNTGELFF. For the CDR3, the DNA is TGTGCCAGCAGCCTGGCGGAGGTGAACACCGGGGAGCTGTTTTTT. The chain recombines TRBV7-8 with TRBJ2-2, with a tentative D call TRBD2 (5 bases). The germline V and J ends were trimmed by 5 bases and 1 base, with 11 bases remaining between them. CDR3 size: 15 residues. Germline assignment: CDR1 SGHVS and CDR2 FQNEAQ.

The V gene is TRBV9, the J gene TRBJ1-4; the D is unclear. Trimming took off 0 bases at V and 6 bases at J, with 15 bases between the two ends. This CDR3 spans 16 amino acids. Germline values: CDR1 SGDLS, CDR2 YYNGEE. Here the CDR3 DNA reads TGTGCCAGCAGCGTAGGGTCCAGGCCATGGGATGAAAAACTGTTTTTT. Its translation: CASSVGSRPWDEKLFF.

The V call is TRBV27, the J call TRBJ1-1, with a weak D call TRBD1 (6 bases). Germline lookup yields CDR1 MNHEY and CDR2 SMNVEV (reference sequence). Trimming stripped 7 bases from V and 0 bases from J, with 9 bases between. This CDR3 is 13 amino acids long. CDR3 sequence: CASIGQMNTEAFF. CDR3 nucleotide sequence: TGTGCCAGCATAGGACAGATGAACACTGAAGCTTTCTTT.

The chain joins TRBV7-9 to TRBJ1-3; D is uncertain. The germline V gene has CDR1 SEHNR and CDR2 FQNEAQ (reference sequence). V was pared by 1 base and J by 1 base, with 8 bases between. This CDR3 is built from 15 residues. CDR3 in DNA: TGTGCCAGCAGCTTAGAGAGCGGGTCTGGAAACACCATATATTTT. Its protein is CASSLESGSGNTIYF.

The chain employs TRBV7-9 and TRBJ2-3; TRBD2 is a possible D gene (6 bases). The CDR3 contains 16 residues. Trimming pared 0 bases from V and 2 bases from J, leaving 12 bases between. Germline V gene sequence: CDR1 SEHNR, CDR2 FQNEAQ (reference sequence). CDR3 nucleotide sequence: TGTGCCAGCAGCTTAGCGCTAGGAGGGTACACAGATACGCAGTATTTT. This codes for CASSLALGGYTDTQYF.

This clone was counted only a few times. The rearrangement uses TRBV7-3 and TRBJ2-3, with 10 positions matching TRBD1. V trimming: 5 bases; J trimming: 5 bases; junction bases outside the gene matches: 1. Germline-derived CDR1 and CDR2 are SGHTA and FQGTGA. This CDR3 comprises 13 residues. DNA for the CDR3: TGTGCCAGCAGCAGGACAGGGGGAGATACGCAGTATTTT. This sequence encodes CASSRTGGDTQYF. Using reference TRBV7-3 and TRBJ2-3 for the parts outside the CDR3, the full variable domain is GAGVSQTPSNKVTEKGKYVELRCDPISGHTALYWYRQSLGQGPEFLIYFQGTGAADDSGLPNDRFFAVRPEGSVSTLKIQRTERGDSAVYLCASSRTGGDTQYFGPGTRLTVL.

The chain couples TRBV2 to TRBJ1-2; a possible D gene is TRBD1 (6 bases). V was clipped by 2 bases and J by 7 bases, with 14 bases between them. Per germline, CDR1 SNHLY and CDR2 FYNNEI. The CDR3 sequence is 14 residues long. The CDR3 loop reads CASSEWGRGGGYTF. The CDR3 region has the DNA TGTGCCAGCAGTGAATGGGGCAGGGGTGGTGGCTACACCTTC.

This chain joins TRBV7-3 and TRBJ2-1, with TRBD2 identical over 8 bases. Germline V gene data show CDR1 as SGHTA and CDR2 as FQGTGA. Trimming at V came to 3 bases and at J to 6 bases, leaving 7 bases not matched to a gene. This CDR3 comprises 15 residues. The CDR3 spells CASSFTGTRGNEQFF. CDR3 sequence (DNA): TGTGCCAGCAGCTTCACCGGGACTAGAGGCAATGAGCAGTTCTTC.

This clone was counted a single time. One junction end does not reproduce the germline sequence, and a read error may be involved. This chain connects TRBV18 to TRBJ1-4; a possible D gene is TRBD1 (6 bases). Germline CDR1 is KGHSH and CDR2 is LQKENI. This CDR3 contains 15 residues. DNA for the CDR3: TGTGCCAGCTCCCCACGGGGGCTAGGCGACGAAAAACTGTTTTTT. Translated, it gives CASSPRGLGDEKLFF. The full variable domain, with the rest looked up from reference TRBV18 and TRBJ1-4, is NAGVMQNPRHLVRRRGQEARLRCSPMKGHSHVYWYRQLPEEGLKFMVYLQKENIIDESGMPKERFSAEFPKEGPSILRIQQVVRGDSAAYFCASSPRGLGDEKLFFGSGTQLSVL.

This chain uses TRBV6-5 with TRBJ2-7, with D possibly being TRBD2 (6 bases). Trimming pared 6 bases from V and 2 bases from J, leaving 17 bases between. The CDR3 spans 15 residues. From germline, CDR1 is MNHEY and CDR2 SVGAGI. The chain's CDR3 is CASRPREWATYEQYF. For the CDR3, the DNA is TGTGCCAGCAGACCACGGGAGTGGGCTACCTACGAGCAGTACTTC.

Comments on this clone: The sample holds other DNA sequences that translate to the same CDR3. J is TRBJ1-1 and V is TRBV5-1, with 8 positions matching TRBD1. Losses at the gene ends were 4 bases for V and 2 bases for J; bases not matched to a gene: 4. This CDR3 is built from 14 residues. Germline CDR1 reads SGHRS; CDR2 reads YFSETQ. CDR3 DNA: TGCGCCAGCAGCCTGGGACAGGTAAACACTGAAGCTTTCTTT. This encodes CASSLGQVNTEAFF. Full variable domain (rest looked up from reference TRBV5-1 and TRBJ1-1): KAGVTQTPRYLIKTRGQQVTLSCSPISGHRSVSWYQQTPGQGLQFLFEYFSETQRNKGNFPGRFSGRQFSNSRSEMNVSTLELGDSALYLCASSLGQVNTEAFFGQGTRLTVV.

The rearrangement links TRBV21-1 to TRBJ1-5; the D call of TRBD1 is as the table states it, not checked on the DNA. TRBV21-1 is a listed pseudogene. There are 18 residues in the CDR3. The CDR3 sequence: CASSKGGPTGNLDQPQHF. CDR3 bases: TGTGCCAGCAGCAAAGGAGGACCGACAGGGAATCTAGATCAGCCCCAGCATTTT.

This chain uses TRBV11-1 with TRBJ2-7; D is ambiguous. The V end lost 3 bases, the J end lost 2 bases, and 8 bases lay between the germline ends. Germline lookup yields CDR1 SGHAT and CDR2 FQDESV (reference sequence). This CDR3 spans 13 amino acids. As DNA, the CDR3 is TGTGCCAGCAGCTTCGGTCCCCCCTACGAGCAGTACTTC. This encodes CASSFGPPYEQYF.

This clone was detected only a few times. The CDR3, as DNA: TGTGCCAGCAGTGAGGACAACTCTGGGGCCAACGTCCTGACTTTC. Its translation is CASSEDNSGANVLTF. The chain is built from TRBV6-1 and TRBJ2-6; perhaps TRBD1 as D (5 bases). The CDR3 contains 15 residues. The ends were cut back, 3 bases at V and 0 bases at J, with 6 bases in the middle. CDR1 is MNHNS and CDR2 is SASEGT in the germline V gene.

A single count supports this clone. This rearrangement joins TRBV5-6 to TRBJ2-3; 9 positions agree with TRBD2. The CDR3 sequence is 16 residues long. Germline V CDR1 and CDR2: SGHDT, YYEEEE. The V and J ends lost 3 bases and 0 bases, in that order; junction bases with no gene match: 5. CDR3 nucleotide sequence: TGTGCCAGCAGCTCCACTAGCGGGTCTAGCACAGATACGCAGTATTTT. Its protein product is CASSSTSGSSTDTQYF.

CDR3 in amino acids: CASSLDVGPYEQYF. CDR3 nucleotide sequence: TGTGCCAGCAGCCTGGACGTGGGGCCGTACGAGCAGTACTTC. J is TRBJ2-7 and V is TRBV4-2, with D possibly matching TRBD1 (5 bases). Germline V gene sequence: CDR1 LGHNA, CDR2 YNFKEQ. The CDR3 totals 14 residues. The germline V and J ends were trimmed by 4 bases and 4 bases, with 14 bases remaining between them.

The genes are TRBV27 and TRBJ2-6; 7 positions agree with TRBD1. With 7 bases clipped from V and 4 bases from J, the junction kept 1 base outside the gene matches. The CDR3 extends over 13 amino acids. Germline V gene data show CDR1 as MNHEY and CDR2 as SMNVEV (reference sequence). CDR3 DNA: TGTGCCAGCACCAGGGGGGGGGCCAACGTCCTGACTTTC. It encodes CASTRGGANVLTF.

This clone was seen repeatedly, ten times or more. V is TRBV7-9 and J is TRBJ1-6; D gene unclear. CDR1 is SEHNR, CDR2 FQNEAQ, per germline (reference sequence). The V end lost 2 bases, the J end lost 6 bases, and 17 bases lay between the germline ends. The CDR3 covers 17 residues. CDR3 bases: TGTGCCAGCAGCTTACACCTCTCCGACTACACTAATTCACCCCTCCACTTT. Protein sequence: CASSLHLSDYTNSPLHF.

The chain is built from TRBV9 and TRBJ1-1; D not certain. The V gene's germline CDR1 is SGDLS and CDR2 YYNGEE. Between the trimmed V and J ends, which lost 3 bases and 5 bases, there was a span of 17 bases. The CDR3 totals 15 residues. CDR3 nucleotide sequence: TGTGCCAGCAGCGGACACACCGTCCCGGGGACTGAAGCTTTCTTT. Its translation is CASSGHTVPGTEAFF.

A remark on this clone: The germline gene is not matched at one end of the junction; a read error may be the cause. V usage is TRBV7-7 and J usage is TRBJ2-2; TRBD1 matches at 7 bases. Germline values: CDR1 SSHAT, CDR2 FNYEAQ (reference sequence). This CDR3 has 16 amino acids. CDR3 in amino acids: CASSYLTGANTGELFF. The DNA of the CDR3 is TGTGCTAGCAGCTATCTTACAGGGGCGAACACCGGGGAGCTGTTTTTT.

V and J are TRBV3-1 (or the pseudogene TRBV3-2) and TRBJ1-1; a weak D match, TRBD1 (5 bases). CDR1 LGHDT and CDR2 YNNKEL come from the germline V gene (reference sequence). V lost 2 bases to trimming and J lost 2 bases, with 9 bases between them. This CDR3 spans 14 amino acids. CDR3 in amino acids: CASSQSDRNTEAFF. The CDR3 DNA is TGTGCCAGCAGCCAATCTGACAGAAACACTGAAGCTTTCTTT.

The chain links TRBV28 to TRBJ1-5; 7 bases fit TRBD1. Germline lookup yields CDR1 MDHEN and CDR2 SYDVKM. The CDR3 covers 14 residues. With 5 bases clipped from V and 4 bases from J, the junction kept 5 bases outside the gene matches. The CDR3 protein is CASSLVRGNQPQHF. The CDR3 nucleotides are TGTGCCAGCAGTCTTGTCAGGGGGAATCAGCCCCAGCATTTT.

DNA for the CDR3: TGTGCCAGCAGCTCGGGACTCACAGCACGAGGCACCATATATTTT. It specifies CASSSGLTARGTIYF. The rearrangement links TRBV11-2 to TRBJ1-3; D possibly corresponds to TRBD1 (5 bases). This CDR3 contains 15 residues. Germline assignment: CDR1 SGHAT and CDR2 FQNNGV. Trimming took off 4 bases at V and 9 bases at J, with 19 bases between the two ends.

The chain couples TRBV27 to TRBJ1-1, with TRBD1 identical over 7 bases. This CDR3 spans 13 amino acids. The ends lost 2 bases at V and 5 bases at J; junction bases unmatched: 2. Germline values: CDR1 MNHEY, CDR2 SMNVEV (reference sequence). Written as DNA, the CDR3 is TGTGCCAGCAGTTTACAGGGGGGAACTGAAGCTTTCTTT. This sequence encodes CASSLQGGTEAFF.

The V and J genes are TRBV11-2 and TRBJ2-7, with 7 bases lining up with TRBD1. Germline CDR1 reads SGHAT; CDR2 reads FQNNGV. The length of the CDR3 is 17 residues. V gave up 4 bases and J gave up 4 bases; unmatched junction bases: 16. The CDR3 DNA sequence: TGTGCCAGCAGCTCCACCGTTACACAGGGGAAGCGGTACGAGCAGTACTTC. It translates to CASSSTVTQGKRYEQYF.

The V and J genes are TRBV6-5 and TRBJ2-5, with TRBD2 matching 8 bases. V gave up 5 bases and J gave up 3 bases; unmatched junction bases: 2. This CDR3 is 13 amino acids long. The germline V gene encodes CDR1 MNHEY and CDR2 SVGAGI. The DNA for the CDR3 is TGTGCCAGCAGTCGGGGGGGCGAAGAGACCCAGTACTTC. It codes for CASSRGGEETQYF.

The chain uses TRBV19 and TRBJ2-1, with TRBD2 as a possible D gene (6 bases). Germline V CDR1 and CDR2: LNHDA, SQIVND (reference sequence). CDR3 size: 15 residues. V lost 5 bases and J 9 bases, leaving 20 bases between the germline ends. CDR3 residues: CASSSPGPPGGEQFF. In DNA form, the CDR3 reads TGTGCCAGTAGTTCCCCGGGACCCCCCGGGGGTGAGCAGTTCTTC.